The source of this T cell receptor beta chain is a study of early T cells in non-severe SARS-CoV-2 infection. In the study overall: Sequenced material consisted of bulk RNA (from unsorted whole blood), and chains were unpaired. Study outcomes and limitations: VDJdb-based matching was biased toward anti-spike CD8 responses and missed private and CD4 specificities.

This CDR3 is built from 14 residues. Germline V CDR1 and CDR2: MGHDK, SYGVNS. V was pared by 6 bases and J by 5 bases, with 3 bases of the junction left unmatched. This clonotype was observed at least ten times. The target antigen is unknown. Researchers attached unique molecular identifiers to individual cDNA molecules. In TCRdb, the 5' RACE reads were re-called with MiXCR into one record per CDR3 protein. The sample has fewer than 40,000 distinct CDR3 sequences, approximately 7.1% seen once. This sequence joins TRBV25-1 and TRBJ1-6, with 8 bases identical to TRBD1. Sequencing used whole blood, obtained at baseline. The receptor comes from an adult who was a healthcare worker with PCR-confirmed SARS-CoV-2 infection or an uninfected control (not recorded which). The CDR3 protein is CASRSGGDNSPLHF. In nucleotides, the CDR3 is TGTGCCAGCAGATCAGGGGGCGATAATTCACCCCTCCACTTT.